This TCR beta chain was sequenced for a study of response to subunit inactivated influenza vaccine. Findings and limits, study-wide: Seasonal influenza vaccination, on each occasion, was suggested by the authors to recruit few new T cells.

The CDR3 consists of 19 residues. The trim removed 3 bases at V and 0 bases at J, leaving 10 bases unmatched. From germline, CDR1 is LGHDT and CDR2 YNNKEL (reference sequence). Details on this clonotype: Its specificity is unknown.

In TCRdb, the RT-PCR reads were re-called with MiXCR into one record per CDR3 protein. The sample yields around 750,000 distinct CDR3 sequences, approximately 22% seen once. The clonotype was recovered from a man aged 45 to 65 who received an inactivated influenza vaccine. The specimen was PBMCs from blood, collected around 5 days after vaccination. This chain uses TRBV3-1 with TRBJ2-6; 8 nucleotides line up with TRBD1. Here the CDR3 reads CASSQLPDRGLSGANVLTF. Written as DNA, the CDR3 is TGTGCCAGCAGCCAGCTCCCCGACAGGGGACTCTCTGGGGCCAACGTCCTGACTTTC.